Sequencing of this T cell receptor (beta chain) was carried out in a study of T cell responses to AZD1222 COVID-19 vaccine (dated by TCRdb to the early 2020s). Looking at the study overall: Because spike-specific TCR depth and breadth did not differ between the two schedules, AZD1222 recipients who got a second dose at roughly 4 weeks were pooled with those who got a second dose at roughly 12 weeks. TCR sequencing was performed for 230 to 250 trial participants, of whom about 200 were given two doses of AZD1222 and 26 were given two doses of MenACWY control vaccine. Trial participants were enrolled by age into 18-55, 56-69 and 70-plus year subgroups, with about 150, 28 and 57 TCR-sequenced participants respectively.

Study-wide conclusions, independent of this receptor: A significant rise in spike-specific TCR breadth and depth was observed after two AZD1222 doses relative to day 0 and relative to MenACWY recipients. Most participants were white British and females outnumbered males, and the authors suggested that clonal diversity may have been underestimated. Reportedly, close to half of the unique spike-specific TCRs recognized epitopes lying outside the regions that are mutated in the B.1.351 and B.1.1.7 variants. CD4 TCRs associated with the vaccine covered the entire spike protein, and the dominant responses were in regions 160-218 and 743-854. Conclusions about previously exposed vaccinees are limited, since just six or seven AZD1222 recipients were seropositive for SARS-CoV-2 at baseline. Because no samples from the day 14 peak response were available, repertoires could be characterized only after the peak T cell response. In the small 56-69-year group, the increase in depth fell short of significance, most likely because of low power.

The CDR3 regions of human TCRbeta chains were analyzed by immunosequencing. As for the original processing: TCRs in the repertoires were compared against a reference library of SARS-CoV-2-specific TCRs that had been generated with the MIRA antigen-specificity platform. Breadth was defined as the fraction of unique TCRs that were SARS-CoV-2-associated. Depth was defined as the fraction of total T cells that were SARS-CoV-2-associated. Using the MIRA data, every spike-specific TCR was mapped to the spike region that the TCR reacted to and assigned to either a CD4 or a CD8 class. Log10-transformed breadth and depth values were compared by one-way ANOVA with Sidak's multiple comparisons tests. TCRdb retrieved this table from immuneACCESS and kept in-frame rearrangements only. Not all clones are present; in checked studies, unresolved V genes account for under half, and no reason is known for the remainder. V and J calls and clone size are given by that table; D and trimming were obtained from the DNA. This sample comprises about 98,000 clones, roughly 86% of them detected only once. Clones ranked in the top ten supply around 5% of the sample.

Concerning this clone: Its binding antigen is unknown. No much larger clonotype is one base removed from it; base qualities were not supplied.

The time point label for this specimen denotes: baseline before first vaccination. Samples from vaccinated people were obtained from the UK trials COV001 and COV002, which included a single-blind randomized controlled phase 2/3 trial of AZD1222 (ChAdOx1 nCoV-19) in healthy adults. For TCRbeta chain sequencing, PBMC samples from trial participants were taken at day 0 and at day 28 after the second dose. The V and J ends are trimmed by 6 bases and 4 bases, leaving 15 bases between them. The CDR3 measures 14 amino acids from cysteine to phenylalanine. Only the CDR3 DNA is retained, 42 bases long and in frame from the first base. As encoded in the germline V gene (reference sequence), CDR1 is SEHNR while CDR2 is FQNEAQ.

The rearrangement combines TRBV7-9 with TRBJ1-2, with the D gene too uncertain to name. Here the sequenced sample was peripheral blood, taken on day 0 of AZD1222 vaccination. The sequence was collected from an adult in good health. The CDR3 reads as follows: CASRSREEIYGYTF. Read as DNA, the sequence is TGTGCCAGCAGATCCCGGGAGGAAATCTATGGCTACACCTTC. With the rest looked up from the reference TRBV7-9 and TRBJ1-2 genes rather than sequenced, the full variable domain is DTGVSQNPRHKITKRGQNVTFRCDPISEHNRLYWYRQTLGQGPEFLTYFQNEAQLEKSRLLSDRFSAERPKGSFSTLEIQRTEQGDSAMYLCASRSREEIYGYTFGSGTRLTVV.